This T cell receptor delta chain was sequenced for a study of γδ T cells in repeated Plasmodium falciparum infection. Whole-study context: Donors were malaria-exposed Malian children or age- and gender-matched Australian children.

Findings of the study overall: Many TCRgamma sequences overlapped between individuals in stable Vgamma9/Vdelta2+ repertoires. Vdelta2-negative gammadelta repertoires appeared less diverse and less shared in Malian than Australian children.

TRG and TRD sequences were obtained from every sorted gammadelta sample. TCRdb re-called the multiplex PCR reads using CATT. This sample carries 90,000 or so delta-chain clones, 0.75% to 1% of them seen once, and the ten largest clones take 7.5% to 10%. Flow sorting of PBMC yielded separate Vgamma9/Vdelta2+ and Vdelta2-negative gammadelta T cell populations for bulk repertoire analysis. This clone was picked up a small number of times. As yet, its antigen is unknown. It is likely a read error: a sequence one base away is far more abundant. The sample holds other DNA sequences that translate to the same CDR3. CDR3 size: 16 residues. Germline V gene sequence: CDR1 GEAIGNYY, CDR2 EKD. V shed 3 bases and J 2 bases; nucleotides not matched to a gene: 9.

Material: gamma-delta T cells from blood. The V gene is TRDV2, the J gene TRDJ1; TRDD3 matches 9 bases. Here the J gene came from matching the DNA to germline, since TCRdb omits it. The sequence came from a pool of human donors (malaria-infected and uninfected, not separated). CDR3: CACDPLLGDTTDKLIF. The CDR3 bases are TGTGCCTGTGACCCATTACTGGGGGACACTACCGATAAACTCATCTTT.